The 31 T cell receptor beta chains in this list originate from one sample, sequenced in a study of a mutant IDH1 vaccine in newly diagnosed glioma. Time point denoted: week 23, last vaccination. Vaccine doses each comprised 300 ug of mutant IDH1 20-mer peptide, with topical imiquimod. No cognate antigen is known for these TCRs. Sequencing used immunoSEQ multiplex PCR; TCRdb keeps in-frame clones, though not all of them. The data contain approximately 82,000 clones, roughly 85% of them seen just once; the ten biggest clones take up 2.2%. The material was PBMCs, obtained from a glioma patient whose treatment included an IDH1 peptide vaccine. The receptors were sampled from a man aged 25-40 years with glioma. Some clones in this sample may be carry-over from other donors' samples.

V is TRBV7-6 and J is TRBJ1-1; the match to TRBD1 covers 9 bases. The CDR3 sequence is 13 residues long. Germline assignment: CDR1 SGHVS and CDR2 FNYEAQ. Losses at the gene ends were 3 bases for V and 11 bases for J; bases not matched to a gene: 7. Written as DNA, the CDR3 is TGTGCCAGCAGCTTGTTACAGGGGGCTCTGGCTTTCTTT. It specifies CASSLLQGALAFF.

The genes are TRBV6-1 and TRBJ1-1, with D tentatively TRBD1 (5 bases). Germline assignment: CDR1 MNHNS and CDR2 SASEGT. The germline V and J ends were trimmed by 10 bases and 5 bases, with 20 bases remaining between them. This CDR3 region has 14 residues. The CDR3 sequence is CATHTSQGATEAFF. Written as DNA, the CDR3 is TGTGCCACCCACACCAGTCAGGGTGCAACTGAAGCTTTCTTT.

This chain uses TRBV5-6 with TRBJ2-1; D is undetermined. Between the trimmed V and J ends, which lost 0 bases and 10 bases, there was a span of 8 bases. The germline V gene encodes CDR1 SGHDT and CDR2 YYEEEE. The CDR3 consists of 12 residues. In nucleotides, the CDR3 is TGTGCCAGCAGCTTGGGGGGTAAAGAGCAGTTCTTC. It is translated as CASSLGGKEQFF.

J is TRBJ1-4 and V is TRBV7-8; TRBD1 matches at 8 bases. After removal of 2 bases from V and 8 bases from J, the junction contained 13 bases not matched to a gene. CDR1 is SGHVS, CDR2 FQNEAQ, per germline. The CDR3 extends over 17 amino acids. This CDR3 is CASSLSPMTGAREKLFF. In DNA form, the CDR3 reads TGTGCCAGCAGCTTATCCCCAATGACAGGGGCAAGGGAAAAACTGTTTTTT.

The V gene is TRBV28, the J gene TRBJ2-7, with a possible D match to TRBD1 (5 bases). V was trimmed by 10 bases and J by 4 bases, leaving 23 bases between them. The V gene's germline CDR1 is MDHEN and CDR2 SYDVKM. The CDR3 is 15 amino acids. The CDR3 region has the DNA TGTGCCATAAGAAGACCTGGGGCAGGAAGATACGAGCAGTACTTC. Protein: CAIRRPGAGRYEQYF.

V and J are TRBV10-2 and TRBJ1-1; the D is unclear. The germline gives CDR1 WSHSY, CDR2 SAAADI. The V end lost 4 bases, the J end lost 0 bases, and 9 bases lay between the germline ends. This CDR3 contains 14 residues. The CDR3 sequence: CASSAKPLNTEAFF. For the CDR3, the DNA is TGCGCCAGCAGTGCTAAACCCCTGAACACTGAAGCTTTCTTT.

This chain joins TRBV15 and TRBJ2-5; possible D gene TRBD1, 6 bases. CDR3 length: 14 amino acids. V lost 1 base and J 1 base, leaving 7 bases between the germline ends. In germline, CDR1 is LNHNV, CDR2 YYDKDF (reference sequence). The CDR3 region has the DNA TGTGCCACCAGCAGAGGGGGGCCCCAAGAGACCCAGTACTTC. Translated: CATSRGGPQETQYF.

In this sample, this clone turned up once. A junction end diverges from the germline sequence, so it may reflect a read error. V is TRBV18 and J is TRBJ2-3; 14 nucleotides line up with TRBD2. The germline V gene encodes CDR1 KGHSH and CDR2 LQKENI. This CDR3 region has 15 residues. CDR3 sequence (DNA): TGTGCCAGCTCCGGGACTAGCGGGAGCAGAGATACGCAGTATTTT. Its translation: CASSGTSGSRDTQYF.

The chain uses TRBV5-4 and TRBJ2-4, with 7 bases aligning to TRBD1. V shed 0 bases and J 15 bases; nucleotides not matched to a gene: 6. The CDR3 sequence is 12 residues long. Looked up from germline, CDR1 is SGHNT and CDR2 is YYREEE (reference sequence). The CDR3 loop is CASSLEGAVPYF. The DNA for the CDR3 is TGTGCCAGCAGCTTGGAGGGGGCAGTACCGTACTTC.

J is TRBJ2-7 and V is TRBV10-1; no firm D call. CDR3 length equals 12 residues. Deletions cut 2 bases from V and 3 bases from J, with 5 bases between. CDR1 is WNHNN and CDR2 is SYGVQD in the germline V gene (reference sequence). CDR3 in DNA: TGCGCCAGCAGTGAGCCCGGCTACGAGCAGTACTTC. This encodes CASSEPGYEQYF.

The chain is built from TRBV7-8 and TRBJ2-1, with 10 bases that match TRBD2. Trimming cost V 4 bases and J 5 bases; bases outside gene matches: 14. The CDR3 extends over 18 amino acids. In germline, CDR1 is SGHVS, CDR2 FQNEAQ. CDR3 coding DNA: TGTGCCAGCAGCTCACGGGCCTTAACTAGCGGGGCCGACAATGAGCAGTTCTTC. It codes for CASSSRALTSGADNEQFF.

This rearrangement joins TRBV19 to TRBJ2-6, with no clear D. CDR1 is LNHDA, CDR2 SQIVND, per germline (reference sequence). The CDR3 runs 14 residues. Trimming cost V 7 bases and J 3 bases, with 10 bases left between them. CDR3 sequence reads: CASNSHFGANVLTF. The CDR3 nucleotides read TGTGCCAGTAACAGTCACTTTGGGGCCAACGTCCTGACTTTC.

V gene TRBV7-3 combines with J gene TRBJ2-3; unclear D gene. Deletions cut 0 bases from V and 4 bases from J, with 8 bases between. Looked up from germline, CDR1 is SGHTA and CDR2 is FQGTGA. The CDR3 consists of 14 residues. The CDR3 nucleotides read TGTGCCAGCAGCTTAACCGGCCTTCCAGATACGCAGTATTTT. It translates to CASSLTGLPDTQYF.

V usage is TRBV29-1 and J usage is TRBJ2-6, with 7 bases lining up with TRBD2. This CDR3 region has 14 residues. The germline gives CDR1 SQVTM, CDR2 ANQGSEA. Trimming at V came to 4 bases and at J to 2 bases, leaving 2 bases not matched to a gene. CDR3 region: CSVGGGPGANVLTF. CDR3 DNA: TGCAGCGTTGGGGGAGGGCCTGGGGCCAACGTCCTGACTTTC.

The gene calls are TRBV7-2 and TRBJ2-1; TRBD2 matches at 7 bases. Trimming removed 0 bases from V and 2 bases from J; junction bases left unmatched: 1. The CDR3 length is 15 residues. CDR1 and CDR2 from the germline V gene are SGHTA and FQGNSA. CDR3 protein: CASSLAGGTYNEQFF. CDR3 nucleotide sequence: TGTGCCAGCAGCTTAGCGGGGGGGACCTACAATGAGCAGTTCTTC.

Only one count was recorded for this clone. V usage is TRBV6-1 and J usage is TRBJ2-7; the match to TRBD2 covers 10 bases. Germline V gene lookup returns CDR1 MNHNS and CDR2 SASEGT. The CDR3 has 14 residues. The trim removed 7 bases at V and 3 bases at J, leaving 6 bases unmatched. CDR3 protein: CASTPLAGVYEQYF. The CDR3 region has the DNA TGTGCCAGCACCCCGCTAGCGGGAGTCTACGAGCAGTACTTC.

The genes are TRBV27 and TRBJ2-7; 10 nucleotides agree with TRBD1. V shed 5 bases, J shed 7 bases, and the junction held 11 bases outside the gene matches. Germline V gene sequence: CDR1 MNHEY, CDR2 SMNVEV (reference sequence). The CDR3 length is 15 residues. The CDR3 bases are TGTGCCAGCAGTCCTTCGGGACAGGGGTTTCGGGAGCAGTACTTC. Its protein is CASSPSGQGFREQYF.

This clone appeared a few times. This chain links TRBV9 with TRBJ1-1; D gene unclear. V lost 5 bases to trimming and J lost 1 base, with 9 bases between them. The CDR3 covers 13 residues. Germline V CDR1 and CDR2: SGDLS, YYNGEE. The CDR3 DNA sequence: TGTGCCAGCAGTGCCACAAGGAACACTGAAGCTTTCTTT. Protein: CASSATRNTEAFF.

This clone was recorded once. The rearrangement joins TRBV12-5 to TRBJ2-5; TRBD2 matches at 7 bases. Per the germline V gene, CDR1 is LGHNT and CDR2 is FRNRAP. J lost 3 bases, V lost 1 base, and 2 bases had no gene match. This CDR3 has 14 amino acids. CDR3 sequence reads: CASGLGGREETQYF. As DNA, the CDR3 is TGTGCTAGTGGTTTGGGGGGGAGGGAAGAGACCCAGTACTTC.

The chain has TRBV5-1 and TRBJ2-3; 9 bases map to TRBD1. V lost 0 bases to trimming and J lost 2 bases; unmatched junction nucleotides: 1. This CDR3 has 15 residues. In germline, CDR1 is SGHRS, CDR2 YFSETQ. CDR3 residues: CASSLGQGDTDTQYF. In DNA, the CDR3 is TGCGCCAGCAGCTTGGGACAGGGGGACACAGATACGCAGTATTTT.

This chain links TRBV5-5 with TRBJ2-7; 13 bases agree with TRBD2. CDR1 is SGHKS and CDR2 is YYEKEE in the germline V gene (reference sequence). Unmatched junction bases numbered 6, after V lost 4 bases and J lost 2 bases. The CDR3 is 16 residues long. CDR3 in amino acids: CASSEGLAGRPYEQYF. The CDR3 DNA is TGTGCCAGCAGCGAGGGACTAGCGGGGAGACCCTACGAGCAGTACTTC.

In the case of this clone: At the DNA level, this CDR3 is encoded by other sequences in the same sample as well. V gene TRBV7-2 combines with J gene TRBJ1-5; no definite D call. Germline values: CDR1 SGHTA, CDR2 FQGNSA. The V gene lost 1 base and the J gene lost 1 base, with 8 bases spanning the gap. The CDR3 has 15 amino acids. The CDR3 loop is CASSLGSLSNQPQHF. In DNA, the CDR3 is TGTGCCAGCAGCTTAGGGTCCCTGAGCAATCAGCCCCAGCATTTT.

The rearrangement joins TRBV27 to TRBJ2-5, with D possibly being TRBD1 (5 bases). The germline CDR1 and CDR2 sequences are MNHEY and SMNVEV (reference sequence). V lost 0 bases, J lost 5 bases, and 16 bases lay in between. This CDR3 has 16 residues. CDR3 nucleotide sequence: TGTGCCAGCAGTTTATCACCACAGCAGGGAAGCGAGACCCAGTACTTC. Translated, it gives CASSLSPQQGSETQYF.

This chain uses TRBV4-1 with TRBJ2-4; 9 bases are shared with TRBD2. J was trimmed by 8 bases and V by 4 bases; bases with no gene match: 12. Germline loops: CDR1 MGHRA, CDR2 YSYEKL. This CDR3 contains 16 residues. CDR3 sequence: CASSPPGGSGRYIQYF. The CDR3 nucleotides read TGCGCCAGCAGCCCACCCGGGGGTAGCGGGAGATACATTCAGTACTTC.

The chain joins TRBV7-2 to TRBJ1-5; D is undetermined. CDR3 length equals 17 residues. CDR1 is SGHTA and CDR2 is FQGNSA in the germline V gene. V lost 0 bases and J lost 3, with 15 bases in between. Here the CDR3 DNA reads TGTGCCAGCAGCTTAGCTGGTCTATTCTATCCCAATCAGCCCCAGCATTTT. Translation gives CASSLAGLFYPNQPQHF. The complete variable domain, with remaining parts taken from reference TRBV7-2 and TRBJ1-5, reads GAGVSQSPSNKVTEKGKDVELRCDPISGHTALYWYRQSLGQGLEFLIYFQGNSAPDKSGLPSDRFSAERTGGSVSTLTIQRTQQEDSAVYLCASSLAGLFYPNQPQHFGDGTRLSIL.

This chain connects TRBV29-1 to TRBJ2-3; TRBD1 agrees at 9 bases. The CDR3 extends over 13 amino acids. Germline CDR1 reads SQVTM; CDR2 reads ANQGSEA. The V gene end was trimmed by 6 bases and the J gene end by 1 base; junction bases not matched to a gene: 2. CDR3 bases: TGCAGCGTCCGACAGGGGGGCACAGATACGCAGTATTTT. Encoded protein: CSVRQGGTDTQYF.

The chain joins TRBV9 to TRBJ2-5; TRBD2 aligns across 14 bases. The V segment lost 3 bases and the J segment 4 bases; nucleotides outside the gene matches: 2. Germline CDR1 is SGDLS and CDR2 is YYNGEE. This CDR3 has 15 amino acids. The CDR3 loop is CASSAGLAGGETQYF. DNA of the CDR3: TGTGCCAGCAGCGCCGGACTAGCGGGAGGAGAGACCCAGTACTTC.

The chain carries TRBV7-9 and TRBJ2-1; no definite D call. CDR1 SEHNR and CDR2 FQNEAQ come from the germline V gene (reference sequence). The V and J ends lost 1 base and 9 bases respectively, with 7 bases between them. The CDR3 has 12 residues. CDR3 in amino acids: CASSLDLGEQFF. The CDR3 coding sequence is TGTGCCAGCAGCTTAGATCTAGGTGAGCAGTTCTTC.

This chain uses TRBV7-9 with TRBJ1-2, with TRBD1 identical over 9 bases. There are 13 residues in the CDR3. The V and J ends lost 7 bases and 7 bases, in that order; junction bases with no gene match: 7. Germline V gene lookup returns CDR1 SEHNR and CDR2 FQNEAQ (reference sequence). The CDR3 nucleotides are TGTGCCAGCACCATCGGACAGGGGTTTGGCTACACCTTC. As protein: CASTIGQGFGYTF.

This chain uses TRBV28 with TRBJ2-1, with TRBD2 matching over 8 bases. From germline, CDR1 is MDHEN and CDR2 SYDVKM. Losses at the gene ends were 0 bases for V and 6 bases for J; bases not matched to a gene: 1. This CDR3 is built from 14 residues. The CDR3 bases are TGTGCCAGCAGTTTATGGGCGGGAGGCAATGAGCAGTTCTTC. Translation gives CASSLWAGGNEQFF.

This clone was picked up a small number of times. The chain is built from TRBV4-1 and TRBJ2-1; 7 bases are shared with TRBD1. This CDR3 region has 15 residues. The trim removed 6 bases at V and 8 bases at J, leaving 13 bases unmatched. Germline V gives CDR1 MGHRA, CDR2 YSYEKL. The CDR3 spells CASRFRGFERDEQFF. The CDR3 DNA sequence: TGCGCCAGCAGGTTCAGGGGGTTCGAAAGGGATGAGCAGTTCTTC.